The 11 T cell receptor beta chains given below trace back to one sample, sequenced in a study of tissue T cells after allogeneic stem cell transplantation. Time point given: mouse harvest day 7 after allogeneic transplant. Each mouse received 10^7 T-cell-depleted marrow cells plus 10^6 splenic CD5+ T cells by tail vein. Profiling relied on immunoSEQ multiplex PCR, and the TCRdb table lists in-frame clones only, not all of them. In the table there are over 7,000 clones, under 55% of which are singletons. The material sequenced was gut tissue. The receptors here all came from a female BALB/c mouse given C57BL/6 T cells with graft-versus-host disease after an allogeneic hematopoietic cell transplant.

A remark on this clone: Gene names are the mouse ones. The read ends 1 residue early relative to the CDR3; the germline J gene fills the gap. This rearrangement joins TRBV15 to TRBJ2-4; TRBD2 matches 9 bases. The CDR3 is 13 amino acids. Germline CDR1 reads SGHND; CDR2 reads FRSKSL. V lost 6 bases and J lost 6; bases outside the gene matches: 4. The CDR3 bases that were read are TGTGCCAGCAGGTACTGGGGGGAGAACACCTTGTAC. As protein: CASRYWGENTLY. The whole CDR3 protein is CASRYWGENTLYF.

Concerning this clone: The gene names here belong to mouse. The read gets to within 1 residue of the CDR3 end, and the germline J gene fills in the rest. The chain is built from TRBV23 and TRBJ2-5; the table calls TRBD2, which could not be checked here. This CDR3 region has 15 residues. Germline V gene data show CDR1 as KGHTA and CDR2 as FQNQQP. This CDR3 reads CSSSQSGGNQDTQYF. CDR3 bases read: TGCTCCAGCAGTCAATCGGGGGGTAACCAAGACACCCAGTAC.

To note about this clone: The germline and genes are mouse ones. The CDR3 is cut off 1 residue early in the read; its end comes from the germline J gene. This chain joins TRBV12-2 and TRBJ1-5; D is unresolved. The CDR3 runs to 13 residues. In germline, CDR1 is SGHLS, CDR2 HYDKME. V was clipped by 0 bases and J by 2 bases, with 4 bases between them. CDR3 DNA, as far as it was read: TGTGCCAGCTCTCTCGTGCACAACCAGGCTCCGCTT. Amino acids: CASSLVHNQAPL. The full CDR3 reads CASSLVHNQAPLF. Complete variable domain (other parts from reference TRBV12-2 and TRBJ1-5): NSGVVQSPRYIIKGKGERSILKCIPISGHLSVAWYQQTQGQELKFFIQHYDKMERDKGNLPSRFSVQQFDDYHSEMNMSALELEDSAVYFCASSLVHNQAPLFGEGTRLSVL.

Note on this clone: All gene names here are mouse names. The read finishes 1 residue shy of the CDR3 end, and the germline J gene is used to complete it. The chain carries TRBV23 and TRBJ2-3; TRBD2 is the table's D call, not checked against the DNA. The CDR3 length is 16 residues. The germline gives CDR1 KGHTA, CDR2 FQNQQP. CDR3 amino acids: CSSSPTGGASAETLYF. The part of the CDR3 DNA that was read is TGCTCCAGCAGTCCGACTGGGGGGGCGAGTGCAGAAACGCTGTAT. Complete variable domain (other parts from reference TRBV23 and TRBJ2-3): DAAVTQKPRYLIKMKGQEAEMKCIPEKGHTAVFWYQQKQSKELKFLIYFQNQQPLDQIDMVKERFSAVCPSSSLCSLGIRTCEAEDSALYLCSSSPTGGASAETLYFGSGTRLTVL.

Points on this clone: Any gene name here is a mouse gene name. The CDR3 DNA, read in part, is TGTGCCAGCGGTGATGTCTGGGGGGCTAGTGCAGAAACGCTGTAT. Encoded protein: CASGDVWGASAETLY. The full-length CDR3 reads as CASGDVWGASAETLYF. This rearrangement joins TRBV13-2 to TRBJ2-3; TRBD2 matches 8 bases. The read terminates 1 residue ahead of where the CDR3 ends, so the germline J gene completes it. The J segment lost 0 bases and the V segment lost 0 bases, leaving 3 bases of the junction unmatched. The CDR3 contains 16 residues. CDR1 and CDR2 (germline): NNHNN, SYGAGS (reference sequence).

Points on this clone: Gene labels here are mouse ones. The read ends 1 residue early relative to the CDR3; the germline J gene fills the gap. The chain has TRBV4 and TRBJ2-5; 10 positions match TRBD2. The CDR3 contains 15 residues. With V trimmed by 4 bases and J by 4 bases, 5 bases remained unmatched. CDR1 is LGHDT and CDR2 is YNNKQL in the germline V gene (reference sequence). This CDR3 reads CASSSLLGGKDTQYF. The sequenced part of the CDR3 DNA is TGTGCCAGCAGCTCGCTACTGGGGGGGAAAGACACCCAGTAC. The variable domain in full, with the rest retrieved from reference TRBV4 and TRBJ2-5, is ETAVFQTPNYHVTQVGNEVSFNCKQTLGHDTMYWYKQDSKKLLKIMFSYNNKQLIVNETVPRRFSPQSSDKAHLNLRIKSVEPEDSAVYLCASSSLLGGKDTQYFGPGTRLLVL.

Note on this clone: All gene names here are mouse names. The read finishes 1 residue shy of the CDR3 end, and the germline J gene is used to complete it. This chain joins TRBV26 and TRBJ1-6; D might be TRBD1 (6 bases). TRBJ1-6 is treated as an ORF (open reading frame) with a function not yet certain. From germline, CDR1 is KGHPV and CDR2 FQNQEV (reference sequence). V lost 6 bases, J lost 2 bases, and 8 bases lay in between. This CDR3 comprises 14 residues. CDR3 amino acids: CASRQGTYNSPLYF. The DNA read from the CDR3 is TGTGCCAGCAGGCAGGGGACCTATAATTCGCCCCTCTAC.

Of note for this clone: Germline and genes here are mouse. The CDR3 DNA, read in part, is TGTGCCTGGAGTCTAGGGACTGGGGGGGATGAACAGTAC. Translated: CAWSLGTGGDEQY. The entire CDR3 sequence reads CAWSLGTGGDEQYF. The chain links TRBV31 to TRBJ2-7; 13 bases align to TRBD2. The read finishes 1 residue shy of the CDR3 end, and the germline J gene is used to complete it. After removal of 0 bases from V and 5 bases from J, the junction contained 1 base not matched to a gene. Per germline, CDR1 GKSSPN and CDR2 SITVG. The CDR3 consists of 14 residues.

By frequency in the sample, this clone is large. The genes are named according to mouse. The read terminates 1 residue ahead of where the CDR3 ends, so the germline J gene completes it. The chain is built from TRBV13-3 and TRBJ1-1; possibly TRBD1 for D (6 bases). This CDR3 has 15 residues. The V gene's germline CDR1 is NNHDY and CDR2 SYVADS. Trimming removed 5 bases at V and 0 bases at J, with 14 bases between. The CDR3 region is CASRPGTSANTEVFF. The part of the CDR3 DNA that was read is TGTGCCAGCAGACCCGGGACATCTGCAAACACAGAAGTCTTC.

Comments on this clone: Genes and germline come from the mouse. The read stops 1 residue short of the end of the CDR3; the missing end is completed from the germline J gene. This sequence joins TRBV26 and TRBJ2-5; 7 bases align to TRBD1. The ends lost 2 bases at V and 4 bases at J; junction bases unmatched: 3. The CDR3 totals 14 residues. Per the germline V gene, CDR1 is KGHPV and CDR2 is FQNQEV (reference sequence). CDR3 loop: CASSLPGQKDTQYF. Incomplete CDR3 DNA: TGTGCCAGCAGTCTGCCGGGACAGAAAGACACCCAGTAC.

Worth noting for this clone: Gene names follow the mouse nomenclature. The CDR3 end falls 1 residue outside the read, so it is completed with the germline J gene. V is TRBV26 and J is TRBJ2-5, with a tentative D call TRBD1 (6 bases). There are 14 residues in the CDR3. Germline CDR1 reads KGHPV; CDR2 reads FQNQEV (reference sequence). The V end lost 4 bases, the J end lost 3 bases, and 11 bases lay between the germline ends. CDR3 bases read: TGTGCCAGCAGTCCCAGGGGTGGGCAAGACACCCAGTAC. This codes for CASSPRGGQDTQY. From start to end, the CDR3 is CASSPRGGQDTQYF.